These 20 T cell receptor beta chains came from one sample sequenced in a study of PD-1 blockade in mismatch repair-deficient tumors. Clones were sequenced by immunoSEQ multiplex PCR, and TCRdb holds only the in-frame ones, with some missing. The table has about 68,000 clones, almost 80% seen once. Material: peripheral blood, obtained 2 weeks after starting pembrolizumab. These receptors came from an adult with mismatch repair-deficient cancer.

This clone was seen once. The chain carries TRBV9 and TRBJ1-2; D may be TRBD1 (5 bases). The CDR3 loop spans 14 amino acids. Trimming stripped 4 bases from V and 1 base from J, with 11 bases between. Germline CDR1 SGDLS, CDR2 YYNGEE. The CDR3 DNA is TGTGCCAGCAGCCGGGGGAGGAGTAACTATGGCTACACCTTC. It translates to CASSRGRSNYGYTF.

The sample holds a few counts of this clone. The chain has TRBV7-2 and TRBJ2-2; D unclear. Germline-derived CDR1 and CDR2 are SGHTA and FQGNSA. The length of the CDR3 is 14 residues. V lost 6 bases, J lost 1 base, and 9 bases lay in between. CDR3 DNA sequence: TGTGCCAGCAGTCTACTACAGAACACCGGGGAGCTGTTTTTT. Translation: CASSLLQNTGELFF.

The chain uses TRBV5-6 and TRBJ2-5; D unresolved. This CDR3 is 14 amino acids long. Germline V gives CDR1 SGHDT, CDR2 YYEEEE. Trimming took off 0 bases at V and 0 bases at J, with 6 bases between the two ends. This CDR3 reads CASSLVGDQETQYF. The CDR3 coding sequence is TGTGCCAGCAGCTTGGTTGGGGACCAAGAGACCCAGTACTTC.

The V and J genes are TRBV30 and TRBJ1-1; D is uncertain. CDR3 length: 12 residues. Germline V CDR1 and CDR2: GTSNPN, SVGIG (reference sequence). V was clipped by 2 bases and J by 0 bases, with 4 bases between them. Here the CDR3 reads CAWSMVNTEAFF. CDR3 in DNA: TGTGCCTGGAGTATGGTGAACACTGAAGCTTTCTTT.

The rearrangement joins TRBV9 to TRBJ2-2; maybe TRBD2 (5 bases). CDR3 length: 18 amino acids. Trimming removed 0 bases from V and 5 bases from J, with 20 bases in between. The germline CDR1 and CDR2 sequences are SGDLS and YYNGEE. Written as DNA, the CDR3 is TGTGCCAGCAGCGTAGAGGGAGACCCGGGCGTCCCGACCGGGGAGCTGTTTTTT. Amino acid sequence: CASSVEGDPGVPTGELFF. Together with reference TRBV9 and TRBJ2-2, the CDR3 gives the full variable domain: DSGVTQTPKHLITATGQRVTLRCSPRSGDLSVYWYQQSLDQGLQFLIQYYNGEERAKGNILERFSAQQFPDLHSELNLSSLELGDSALYFCASSVEGDPGVPTGELFFGEGSRLTVL.

The chain couples TRBV5-1 to TRBJ2-1, with TRBD2 matching 7 bases. The CDR3 is made up of 15 amino acids. Losses at the gene ends were 4 bases for V and 4 bases for J; bases not matched to a gene: 8. Germline V gene data show CDR1 as SGHRS and CDR2 as YFSETQ. CDR3 amino acids: CASSTQTSSYNEQFF. DNA of the CDR3: TGCGCCAGCAGCACACAGACTAGCAGTTACAATGAGCAGTTCTTC.

V usage is TRBV5-1 and J usage is TRBJ1-5; no clear D. The CDR3 runs 14 residues. With 3 bases removed from V and 7 bases from J, the gap between germline ends came to 14 bases. CDR1 and CDR2 from the germline V gene are SGHRS and YFSETQ. The CDR3 DNA reads TGCGCCAGCAGCTCCATGGGCGGCGGGCAGCCCCAGCATTTT. This translates into CASSSMGGGQPQHF. Together with reference TRBV5-1 and TRBJ1-5, the CDR3 gives the full variable domain: KAGVTQTPRYLIKTRGQQVTLSCSPISGHRSVSWYQQTPGQGLQFLFEYFSETQRNKGNFPGRFSGRQFSNSRSEMNVSTLELGDSALYLCASSSMGGGQPQHFGDGTRLSIL.

The genes are TRBV9 and TRBJ2-6; D is uncertain. V gave up 0 bases and J gave up 2 bases, with 6 bases separating them. The CDR3 loop spans 15 amino acids. Germline V gives CDR1 SGDLS, CDR2 YYNGEE. DNA for the CDR3: TGTGCCAGCAGCGTAGAGTTTCCTGGGGCCAACGTCCTGACTTTC. Protein sequence: CASSVEFPGANVLTF.

This sequence joins TRBV7-2 and TRBJ1-1, with TRBD1 identical over 10 bases. With 2 bases clipped from V and 3 bases from J, the junction kept 3 bases outside the gene matches. The CDR3 sequence is 15 residues long. CDR1 SGHTA and CDR2 FQGNSA come from the germline V gene. The CDR3 region has the DNA TGTGCCAGCAGCTTAAGTGGACAGGGGGACACTGAAGCTTTCTTT. This translates into CASSLSGQGDTEAFF.

This chain joins TRBV7-9 and TRBJ2-1; D might be TRBD1 (5 bases). CDR1 is SEHNR and CDR2 is FQNEAQ in the germline V gene (reference sequence). The V end lost 5 bases, the J end lost 6 bases, and 23 bases lay between the germline ends. The CDR3 length is 17 residues. The CDR3 region is CASSGLSLGVASNEQFF. The CDR3 DNA is TGTGCCAGCAGCGGCCTGAGCCTAGGGGTGGCGAGCAATGAGCAGTTCTTC.

The chain recombines TRBV4-1 with TRBJ2-7; TRBD2 matches 14 bases. The CDR3 sequence is 17 residues long. CDR1 is MGHRA, CDR2 YSYEKL, per germline. The J segment lost 6 bases and the V segment lost 4 bases, leaving 11 bases of the junction unmatched. CDR3 protein: CASSLTLTSGRVSEQYF. As DNA, the CDR3 is TGCGCCAGCAGCCTGACCCTGACTAGCGGGAGGGTAAGCGAGCAGTACTTC.

The chain has TRBV7-2 and TRBJ2-1, with a weak D call TRBD1 (6 bases). Germline CDR1 reads SGHTA; CDR2 reads FQGNSA. The CDR3 runs 16 residues. Deletions cut 5 bases from V and 0 bases from J, with 14 bases between. CDR3 sequence: CASSLRDTSSYNEQFF. As DNA, the CDR3 is TGTGCCAGCAGCCTCCGGGACACGAGCTCCTACAATGAGCAGTTCTTC. The full variable domain, rest sourced from reference TRBV7-2 and TRBJ2-1, is GAGVSQSPSNKVTEKGKDVELRCDPISGHTALYWYRQSLGQGLEFLIYFQGNSAPDKSGLPSDRFSAERTGGSVSTLTIQRTQQEDSAVYLCASSLRDTSSYNEQFFGPGTRLTVL.

The chain has TRBV2 and TRBJ1-1, with D uncertain. CDR3 size: 13 residues. Per germline, CDR1 SNHLY and CDR2 FYNNEI. V shed 3 bases and J shed 10 bases, with 15 bases lying between them. The chain's CDR3 is CASSDVVSEVAFF. The CDR3 DNA reads as TGTGCCAGCAGTGATGTGGTTAGCGAGGTAGCTTTCTTT. Full variable domain (remainder filled in from reference TRBV2 and TRBJ1-1): EPEVTQTPSHQVTQMGQEVILRCVPISNHLYFYWYRQILGQKVEFLVSFYNNEISEKSEIFDDQFSVERPDGSNFTLKIRSTKLEDSAMYFCASSDVVSEVAFFGQGTRLTVV.

V and J are TRBV5-1 and TRBJ2-6, with D possibly being TRBD1 (5 bases). V lost 4 bases and J lost 0, with 8 bases in between. CDR1 is SGHRS and CDR2 is YFSETQ in the germline V gene. The CDR3 consists of 15 residues. Here the CDR3 reads CASSLTVSGANVLTF. In nucleotides, the CDR3 is TGCGCCAGCAGCCTGACAGTCTCTGGGGCCAACGTCCTGACTTTC.

V is TRBV28 and J is TRBJ2-7, with 9 bases fitting TRBD2. CDR1 and CDR2 (germline): MDHEN, SYDVKM. The junction had 20 bases not matched to a gene; V was cut back by 5 bases and J by 3 bases. This CDR3 region has 19 residues. CDR3 DNA: TGTGCCAGCAGTACAGTCGCGGGAGGGCCTGATCCTGTACGCTACGAGCAGTACTTC. Its translation is CASSTVAGGPDPVRYEQYF.

J is TRBJ2-1 and V is TRBV9; 9 bases line up with TRBD1. Germline assignment: CDR1 SGDLS and CDR2 YYNGEE. With 1 base clipped from V and 6 bases from J, the junction kept 5 bases outside the gene matches. This CDR3 is built from 15 residues. The CDR3 spells CASSVWTGAGNEQFF. In nucleotides, the CDR3 is TGTGCCAGCAGCGTATGGACAGGGGCGGGCAATGAGCAGTTCTTC.

The genes are TRBV9 and TRBJ1-1; TRBD1 aligns across 12 bases. This CDR3 region has 16 residues. Germline assignment: CDR1 SGDLS and CDR2 YYNGEE. V was clipped by 3 bases and J by 8 bases; unmatched bases: 11. CDR3 region: CASSGNRDRGRGEAFF. DNA for the CDR3: TGTGCCAGCAGCGGCAACCGGGACAGGGGGCGAGGGGAAGCTTTCTTT.

This chain links TRBV29-1 with TRBJ1-1; TRBD1 agrees at 7 bases. With 6 bases clipped from V and 5 bases from J, the junction kept 12 bases outside the gene matches. CDR3 length equals 14 residues. CDR1 and CDR2 from the germline V gene are SQVTM and ANQGSEA. The CDR3 reads CSVSTAQGGTEAFF. Here the CDR3 DNA reads TGCAGCGTCTCGACGGCCCAGGGGGGGACTGAAGCTTTCTTT.

The rearrangement uses TRBV11-2 and TRBJ1-2, with 8 bases aligning to TRBD1. J lost 2 bases, V lost 1 base, and 3 bases had no gene match. This CDR3 has 15 amino acids. Looked up from germline, CDR1 is SGHAT and CDR2 is FQNNGV. CDR3 sequence (DNA): TGTGCCAGCAGCTTAGTAAGGACAGGGAACTATGGCTACACCTTC. This encodes CASSLVRTGNYGYTF.

This chain connects TRBV19 to TRBJ2-7; D gene unclear. There are 13 residues in the CDR3. Germline V lookup: CDR1 LNHDA, CDR2 SQIVND (reference sequence). Trimming left V 6 bases short and J 4 bases short, with 13 bases between. The CDR3 nucleotides are TGTGCCAGTAGCCTATCCATCCTATACGAGCAGTACTTC. This sequence encodes CASSLSILYEQYF. The entire variable domain, with the rest obtained from reference TRBV19 and TRBJ2-7, is as follows: DGGITQSPKYLFRKEGQNVTLSCEQNLNHDAMYWYRQDPGQGLRLIYYSQIVNDFQKGDIAEGYSVSREKKESFPLTVTSAQKNPTAFYLCASSLSILYEQYFGPGTRLTVT.